The 20 T cell receptor beta chains reported below all come from one sample, sequenced in a study of shared clonotypes between healthy human individuals. Using immunoSEQ multiplex PCR, the repertoire was profiled, and TCRdb retains in-frame clones only, with some absent. This table holds about 1 million clones, about 75% found once. The sample consisted of memory CD4+ T cells sorted from blood. Subset described: CD45RA-negative fraction. These receptors all come from a man younger than 30 in good health.

This chain connects TRBV18 to TRBJ1-2; 9 bases line up with TRBD1. The V segment lost 5 bases and the J segment 6 bases; nucleotides outside the gene matches: 10. Germline V gives CDR1 KGHSH, CDR2 LQKENI. This CDR3 comprises 15 residues. For the CDR3, the DNA is TGTGCCAGCTCATCAATAGGGACAGGGCTTGATGGCTACACCTTC. Its protein product is CASSSIGTGLDGYTF.

V gene TRBV30 combines with J gene TRBJ2-7, with D hard to call. The germline V gene has CDR1 GTSNPN and CDR2 SVGIG (reference sequence). The CDR3 runs to 13 residues. The V end was cut by 2 bases, the J end by 2 bases, with 10 bases between. CDR3: CAWSRRATYEQYF. DNA for the CDR3: TGTGCCTGGAGTAGAAGGGCCACCTACGAGCAGTACTTC.

There are many counts of this clone. This chain uses TRBV27 with TRBJ2-1; possibly TRBD1 for D (5 bases). CDR3 length: 15 residues. Germline V gene lookup returns CDR1 MNHEY and CDR2 SMNVEV (reference sequence). Trimming took 7 bases from V and 5 from J, leaving 18 bases between them. This CDR3 reads CASTPAGMNHNEQFF. CDR3 bases: TGTGCCAGCACTCCGGCAGGGATGAATCACAATGAGCAGTTCTTC.

The rearrangement links TRBV5-1 to TRBJ1-1; D is unresolved. Looked up from germline, CDR1 is SGHRS and CDR2 is YFSETQ. V lost 4 bases, J lost 8 bases, and 15 bases lay in between. The CDR3 contains 13 residues. The CDR3 region is CASSQDKVGEAFF. DNA for the CDR3: TGCGCCAGCAGCCAAGACAAGGTTGGGGAAGCTTTCTTT.

This clone was seen more than once but under ten times. The rearrangement links TRBV29-1 to TRBJ2-5; 14 nucleotides match TRBD2. V trimming: 1 base; J trimming: 9 bases; junction bases outside the gene matches: 10. Germline V CDR1 and CDR2: SQVTM, ANQGSEA. The CDR3 length is 16 residues. CDR3 nucleotide sequence: TGCAGCGTTGAAGTCGGACTAGCGGGGGGCCGAGTGGCCCAGTACTTC. This codes for CSVEVGLAGGRVAQYF.

The CDR3 reads CSVEGFKGGEQFF. The DNA of the CDR3 is TGCAGCGTTGAAGGATTCAAAGGGGGTGAGCAGTTCTTC. The V call is TRBV29-1, the J call TRBJ2-1; perhaps TRBD1 as D (6 bases). With 1 base removed from V and 9 bases from J, the gap between germline ends came to 13 bases. The CDR3 loop spans 13 amino acids. Looked up from germline, CDR1 is SQVTM and CDR2 is ANQGSEA.

This clone was observed a handful of times. V usage is TRBV2 and J usage is TRBJ2-7, with 7 bases lining up with TRBD1. The V gene end was trimmed by 7 bases and the J gene end by 4 bases; junction bases not matched to a gene: 7. Germline CDR1 SNHLY, CDR2 FYNNEI. The CDR3 loop spans 13 amino acids. The CDR3 sequence: CASTETGLYEQYF. The CDR3 bases are TGTGCCAGCACAGAGACAGGGTTATACGAGCAGTACTTC. The entire variable domain, with the rest obtained from reference TRBV2 and TRBJ2-7, is as follows: EPEVTQTPSHQVTQMGQEVILRCVPISNHLYFYWYRQILGQKVEFLVSFYNNEISEKSEIFDDQFSVERPDGSNFTLKIRSTKLEDSAMYFCASTETGLYEQYFGPGTRLTVT.

The gene calls are TRBV30 and TRBJ2-7; D may correspond to TRBD1 or TRBD2 (6 bases each). Germline values: CDR1 GTSNPN, CDR2 SVGIG (reference sequence). The CDR3 covers 16 residues. V dropped 2 bases and J dropped 2 bases, with 19 bases sitting between them. The CDR3 DNA reads TGTGCCTGGAGTTCCCCACAGGGCGCGGGGACCTACGAGCAGTACTTC. Protein: CAWSSPQGAGTYEQYF.

The chain couples TRBV6-6 to TRBJ1-2; 9 nucleotides match TRBD1. Trimming removed 6 bases from V and 6 bases from J; junction bases left unmatched: 8. The CDR3 consists of 14 residues. Germline V gives CDR1 MNHNY, CDR2 SVGAGI (reference sequence). For the CDR3, the DNA is TGTGCCAGCAGCGATAGGACAGGGGACCATGGCTACACCTTC. Its protein is CASSDRTGDHGYTF.

V and J are TRBV19 and TRBJ2-7, with 13 bases lining up with TRBD2. The CDR3 runs to 16 residues. Germline V gene sequence: CDR1 LNHDA, CDR2 SQIVND (reference sequence). J gave up 2 bases and V 4 bases, and 5 bases lay outside the gene matches. The CDR3 is CASSRTSGSVAYEQYF. CDR3 bases: TGTGCCAGTAGTAGGACTAGCGGGAGTGTCGCCTACGAGCAGTACTTC.

This chain links TRBV7-2 with TRBJ1-5; possibly TRBD1 for D (5 bases). This CDR3 contains 15 residues. In germline, CDR1 is SGHTA, CDR2 FQGNSA. V lost 5 bases to trimming and J lost 3 bases, with 14 bases between them. The DNA of the CDR3 is TGTGCCAGCAGCACCCGACCCGGGGCCAATCAGCCCCAGCATTTT. Its protein product is CASSTRPGANQPQHF.

This clone was recorded once. The chain employs TRBV7-2 and TRBJ1-5, with a possible D match to TRBD1 (6 bases). The germline V gene encodes CDR1 SGHTA and CDR2 FQGNSA. This CDR3 contains 15 residues. Trimming pared 0 bases from V and 9 bases from J, leaving 15 bases between. The CDR3 coding sequence is TGTGCCAGCAGCTTAGCGGTCGGGGGGCTTGTGCCCCAGCATTTT. Amino acid sequence: CASSLAVGGLVPQHF.

This clone was counted only a few times. This chain joins TRBV6-1 and TRBJ1-1; 9 bases agree with TRBD1. Per germline, CDR1 MNHNS and CDR2 SASEGT. V lost 6 bases to trimming and J lost 2 bases; unmatched junction nucleotides: 4. CDR3 length: 14 residues. In nucleotides, the CDR3 is TGTGCCAGCAGCCTACAGGGGGCTAACACTGAAGCTTTCTTT. It is translated as CASSLQGANTEAFF.

The count of this clone is one. The V and J genes are TRBV5-4 and TRBJ1-2; D may be TRBD1 (6 bases). The ends were cut back, 0 bases at V and 8 bases at J, with 14 bases in the middle. Germline loops: CDR1 SGHNT, CDR2 YYREEE (reference sequence). CDR3 length: 14 amino acids. CDR3 bases: TGTGCCAGCAGCTTGGAAGGGGGGACTTTAGGCTACACCTTC. Protein: CASSLEGGTLGYTF.

The chain couples TRBV7-2 to TRBJ2-1, with 9 positions matching TRBD1. The germline CDR1 and CDR2 sequences are SGHTA and FQGNSA. J lost 4 bases, V lost 1 base, and 8 bases had no gene match. This CDR3 is built from 17 residues. The CDR3 bases are TGTGCCAGCAGCTTAGGACAGGGGGGCAACCTTTACAATGAGCAGTTCTTC. The encoded protein is CASSLGQGGNLYNEQFF.

This chain links TRBV27 with TRBJ2-7; 10 nucleotides agree with TRBD2. The CDR3 covers 18 residues. V lost 5 bases, J lost 4 bases, and 17 bases stayed unmatched. In germline, CDR1 is MNHEY, CDR2 SMNVEV (reference sequence). Here the CDR3 reads CASSPNAPGAGGTYEQYF. Written as DNA, the CDR3 is TGTGCCAGCAGTCCAAATGCGCCGGGAGCGGGGGGGACGTACGAGCAGTACTTC.

The chain is built from TRBV18 and TRBJ1-1; 7 bases align to TRBD1. The CDR3 runs to 18 residues. Germline CDR1 KGHSH, CDR2 LQKENI. V dropped 3 bases and J dropped 0; count of bases not matched to a gene: 13. CDR3 sequence (DNA): TGTGCCAGCTCACCCCAACGAGGGGGCATCATCTTGAACACTGAAGCTTTCTTT. Translation gives CASSPQRGGIILNTEAFF.

This clone was detected only once. The rearrangement uses TRBV5-1 and TRBJ1-1; perhaps TRBD1 as D (5 bases). Per germline, CDR1 SGHRS and CDR2 YFSETQ. The CDR3 contains 15 residues. V dropped 0 bases and J dropped 6 bases, with 15 bases sitting between them. The chain's CDR3 is CASSLGGGGLSEAFF. DNA for the CDR3: TGCGCCAGCAGCTTGGGCGGGGGAGGATTATCTGAAGCTTTCTTT.

The chain recombines TRBV10-3 with TRBJ1-3; D remains unclear. The CDR3 extends over 14 amino acids. Germline CDR1 ENHRY, CDR2 SYGVKD. Trimming took 7 bases from V and 0 from J, leaving 10 bases between them. The DNA of the CDR3 is TGTGCCATCACAGCGACAAACTCTGGAAACACCATATATTTT. Protein product: CAITATNSGNTIYF.

The chain links TRBV5-1 to TRBJ2-1; 9 bases match TRBD2. Per germline, CDR1 SGHRS and CDR2 YFSETQ. V lost 5 bases and J lost 3; bases outside the gene matches: 6. This CDR3 spans 15 amino acids. The CDR3 loop reads CASSQAGGGYNEQFF. The CDR3 DNA follows: TGCGCCAGCAGTCAAGCGGGGGGCGGCTACAATGAGCAGTTCTTC. Complete variable domain (other parts from reference TRBV5-1 and TRBJ2-1): KAGVTQTPRYLIKTRGQQVTLSCSPISGHRSVSWYQQTPGQGLQFLFEYFSETQRNKGNFPGRFSGRQFSNSRSEMNVSTLELGDSALYLCASSQAGGGYNEQFFGPGTRLTVL.